The clone carrying this T cell receptor (beta chain) appeared a single time. This record belongs to a study of cytomegalovirus exposure and HLA in healthy donors. This PCR relied on a set of 60 Vbeta primers and 13 Jbeta primers. Measured with immunoSEQ multiplex PCR; TCRdb has only the in-frame clones, and not every one. This sample has roughly 180,000 clones, with around 75% found just once. Germline V gene sequence: CDR1 SGHRS, CDR2 YFSETQ. The CDR3 sequence is 14 residues long. The V and J ends lost 4 bases and 0 bases respectively, with 9 bases between them. This clonotype was sampled from a female donor in good health and CMV-seronegative. V gene TRBV5-1 combines with J gene TRBJ2-3; D is ambiguous. The source material was PBMCs. CDR3 nucleotide sequence: TGCGCCAGCAGCCCCGGAGATAGCACAGATACGCAGTATTTT. It yields the protein CASSPGDSTDTQYF.